The source of this TCR beta chain is a study of PD-1 blockade in classical Hodgkin lymphoma. The protocol was immunoSEQ multiplex PCR, while the TCRdb copy is restricted to in-frame clones and leaves out a portion. The sample contains 25,000 to 30,000 clones, over 55% of which appear only once. Remarks on this clone: Its antigen is unknown.

General study points: Diminished baseline TCR diversity has been reported in newly diagnosed patients relative to healthy donors.

The CDR3 is 11 amino acids. V shed 0 bases and J shed 10 bases, with 7 bases lying between them. From germline, CDR1 is SGHDT and CDR2 YYEEEE. The patients all showed relapse after autologous stem cell transplantation, while their brentuximab vedotin exposure varied. Under best response, outcomes were complete response, partial response or progressive disease. The source material was peripheral blood mononuclear cells (PBMCs), sampled before the second cycle of nivolumab. The TCR comes from a human donor with classical Hodgkin lymphoma. This chain connects TRBV5-6 to TRBJ1-1; D not certain. As DNA, the CDR3 is TGTGCCAGCAGCTTGGGAGGCGGAGCTTTCTTT. The encoded protein is CASSLGGGAFF. The full variable domain, rest sourced from reference TRBV5-6 and TRBJ1-1, is DAGVTQSPTHLIKTRGQQVTLRCSPKSGHDTVSWYQQALGQGPQFIFQYYEEEERQRGNFPDRFSGHQFPNYSSELNVNALLLGDSALYLCASSLGGGAFFGQGTRLTVV.